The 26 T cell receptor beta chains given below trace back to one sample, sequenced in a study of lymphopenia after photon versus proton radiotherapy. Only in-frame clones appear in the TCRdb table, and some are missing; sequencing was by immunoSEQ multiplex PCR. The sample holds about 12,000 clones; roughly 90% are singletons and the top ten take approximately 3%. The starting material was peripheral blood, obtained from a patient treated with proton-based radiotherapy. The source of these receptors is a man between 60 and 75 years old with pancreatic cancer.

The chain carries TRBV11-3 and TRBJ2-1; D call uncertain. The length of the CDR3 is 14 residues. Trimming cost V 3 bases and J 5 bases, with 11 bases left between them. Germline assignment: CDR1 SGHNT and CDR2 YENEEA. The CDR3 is CASSFGTTDNEQFF. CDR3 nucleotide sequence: TGTGCCAGCAGCTTTGGAACAACCGACAATGAGCAGTTCTTC.

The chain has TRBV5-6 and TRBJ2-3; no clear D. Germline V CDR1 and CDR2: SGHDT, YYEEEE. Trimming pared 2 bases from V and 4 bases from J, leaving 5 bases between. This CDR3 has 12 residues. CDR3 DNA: TGTGCCAGCAGCTTCCAATCAGATACGCAGTATTTT. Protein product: CASSFQSDTQYF.

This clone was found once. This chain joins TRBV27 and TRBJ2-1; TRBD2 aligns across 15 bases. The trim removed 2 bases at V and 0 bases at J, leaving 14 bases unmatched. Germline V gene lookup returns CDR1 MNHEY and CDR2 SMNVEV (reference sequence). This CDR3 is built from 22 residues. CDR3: CASSLGTSAGTSGRNSYNEQFF. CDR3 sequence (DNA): TGTGCCAGCAGTTTAGGGACAAGTGCCGGGACTAGCGGGAGGAACTCCTACAATGAGCAGTTCTTC.

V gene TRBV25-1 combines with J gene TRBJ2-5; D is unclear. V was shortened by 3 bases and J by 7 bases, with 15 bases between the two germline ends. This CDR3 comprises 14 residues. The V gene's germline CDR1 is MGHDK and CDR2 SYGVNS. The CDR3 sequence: CASSEVGPWGTQYF. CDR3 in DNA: TGTGCCAGCAGTGAGGTTGGGCCATGGGGGACCCAGTACTTC.

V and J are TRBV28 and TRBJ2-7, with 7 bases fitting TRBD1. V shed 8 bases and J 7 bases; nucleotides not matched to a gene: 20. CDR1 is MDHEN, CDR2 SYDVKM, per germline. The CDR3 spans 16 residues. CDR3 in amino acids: CASPPGAGDRGDEQYF. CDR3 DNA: TGTGCCAGCCCCCCTGGCGCCGGGGACAGAGGAGATGAGCAGTACTTC.

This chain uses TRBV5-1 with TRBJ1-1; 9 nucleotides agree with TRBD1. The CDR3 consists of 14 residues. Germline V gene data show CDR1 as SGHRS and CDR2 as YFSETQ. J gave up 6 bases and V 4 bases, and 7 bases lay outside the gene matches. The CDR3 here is CASSKDRGRPEAFF. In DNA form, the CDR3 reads TGCGCCAGCAGCAAGGACAGGGGAAGGCCTGAAGCTTTCTTT.

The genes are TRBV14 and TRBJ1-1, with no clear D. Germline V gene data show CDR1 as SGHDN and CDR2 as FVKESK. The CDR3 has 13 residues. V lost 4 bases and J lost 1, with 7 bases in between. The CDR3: CASSLRWNTEAFF. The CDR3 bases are TGTGCCAGCAGCCTTCGTTGGAACACTGAAGCTTTCTTT.

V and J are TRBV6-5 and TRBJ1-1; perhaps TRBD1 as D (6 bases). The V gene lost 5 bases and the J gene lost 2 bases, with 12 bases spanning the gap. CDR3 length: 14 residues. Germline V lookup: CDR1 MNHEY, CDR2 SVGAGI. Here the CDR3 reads CASSKRTANTEAFF. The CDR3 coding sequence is TGTGCCAGCAGTAAGAGGACAGCAAACACTGAAGCTTTCTTT.

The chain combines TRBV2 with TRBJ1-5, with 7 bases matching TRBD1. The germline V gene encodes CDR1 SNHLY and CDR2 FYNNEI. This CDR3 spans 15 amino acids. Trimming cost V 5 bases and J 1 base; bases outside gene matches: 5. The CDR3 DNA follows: TGTGCCAGCAGTCGACAGGGTAACAGCAATCAGCCCCAGCATTTT. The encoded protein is CASSRQGNSNQPQHF.

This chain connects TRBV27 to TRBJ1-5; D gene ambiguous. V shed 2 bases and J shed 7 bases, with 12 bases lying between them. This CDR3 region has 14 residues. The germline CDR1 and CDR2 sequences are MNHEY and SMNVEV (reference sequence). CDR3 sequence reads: CASSLKWDIQPQHF. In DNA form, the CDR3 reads TGTGCCAGCAGTTTAAAATGGGATATACAGCCCCAGCATTTT.

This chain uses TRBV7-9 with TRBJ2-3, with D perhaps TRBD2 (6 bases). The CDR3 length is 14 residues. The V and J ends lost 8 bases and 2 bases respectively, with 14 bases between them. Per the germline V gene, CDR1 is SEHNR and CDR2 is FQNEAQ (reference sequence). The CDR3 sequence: CASQTEDYTDTQYF. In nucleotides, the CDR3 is TGTGCCAGCCAGACCGAGGACTACACAGATACGCAGTATTTT.

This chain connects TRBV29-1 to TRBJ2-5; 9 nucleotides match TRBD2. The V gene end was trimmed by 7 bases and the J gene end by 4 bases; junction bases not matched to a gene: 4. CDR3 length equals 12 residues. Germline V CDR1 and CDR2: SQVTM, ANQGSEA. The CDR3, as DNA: TGCAGCGGGCGGGAGGGCCGAGAGACCCAGTACTTC. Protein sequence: CSGREGRETQYF.

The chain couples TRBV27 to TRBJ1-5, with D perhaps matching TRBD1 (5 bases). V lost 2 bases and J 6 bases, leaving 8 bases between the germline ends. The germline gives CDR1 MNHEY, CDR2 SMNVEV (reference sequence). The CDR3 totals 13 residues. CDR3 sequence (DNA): TGTGCCAGCAGTTTAAGGGGAAGTCAGCCCCAGCATTTT. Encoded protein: CASSLRGSQPQHF.

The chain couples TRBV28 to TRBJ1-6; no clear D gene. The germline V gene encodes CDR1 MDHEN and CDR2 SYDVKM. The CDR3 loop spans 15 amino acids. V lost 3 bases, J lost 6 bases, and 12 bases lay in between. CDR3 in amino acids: CASSLGQRTNSPLHF. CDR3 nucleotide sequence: TGTGCCAGCAGTTTGGGCCAGCGGACTAATTCACCCCTCCACTTT.

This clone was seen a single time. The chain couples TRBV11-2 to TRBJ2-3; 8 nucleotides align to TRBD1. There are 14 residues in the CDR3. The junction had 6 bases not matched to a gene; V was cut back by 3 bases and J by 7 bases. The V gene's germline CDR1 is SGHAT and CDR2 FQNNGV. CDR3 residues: CASSFGTGLNTQYF. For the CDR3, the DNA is TGTGCCAGCAGCTTCGGGACAGGCTTAAATACGCAGTATTTT.

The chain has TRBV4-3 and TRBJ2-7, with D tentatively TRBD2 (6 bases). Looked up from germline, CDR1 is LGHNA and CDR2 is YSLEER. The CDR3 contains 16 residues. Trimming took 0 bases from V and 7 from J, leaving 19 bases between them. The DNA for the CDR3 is TGCGCCAGCAGCCAAGATCATAGACTAGGGGCTCGGGAGCAGTACTTC. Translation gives CASSQDHRLGAREQYF.

CDR3 coding DNA: TGCGCCAGTAGGACTCAGAGCTCCTACGAGCAGTACTTC. Protein sequence: CASRTQSSYEQYF. The chain joins TRBV5-1 to TRBJ2-7; a weak D match, TRBD2 (5 bases). Per germline, CDR1 SGHRS and CDR2 YFSETQ. CDR3 length: 13 residues. The ends were cut back, 8 bases at V and 0 bases at J, with 12 bases in the middle.

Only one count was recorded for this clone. CDR3 nucleotide sequence: TGTGCCAGCAGTGCCCGGGAGGGCCGAGAGACCCAGTACTTC. Residues: CASSAREGRETQYF. This chain connects TRBV2 to TRBJ2-5, with 8 bases fitting TRBD2. The CDR3 loop spans 14 amino acids. Germline V gives CDR1 SNHLY, CDR2 FYNNEI. Trimming removed 4 bases from V and 4 bases from J; junction bases left unmatched: 5.

This chain's CDR3 is CASSQTPQGATQYF. CDR3 coding DNA: TGCGCCAGCAGCCAAACGCCGCAGGGGGCGACGCAGTATTTT. The rearrangement joins TRBV4-1 to TRBJ2-3; 8 bases are a match to TRBD1. CDR1 is MGHRA and CDR2 is YSYEKL in the germline V gene. The ends lost 2 bases at V and 9 bases at J; junction bases unmatched: 7. This CDR3 is 14 amino acids long.

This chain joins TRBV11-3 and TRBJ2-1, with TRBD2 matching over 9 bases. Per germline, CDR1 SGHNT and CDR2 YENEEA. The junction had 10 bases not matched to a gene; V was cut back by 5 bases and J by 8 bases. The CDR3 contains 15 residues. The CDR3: CASSASGGYSDEQFF. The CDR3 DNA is TGTGCCAGCAGCGCCAGCGGGGGGTATTCTGATGAGCAGTTCTTC.

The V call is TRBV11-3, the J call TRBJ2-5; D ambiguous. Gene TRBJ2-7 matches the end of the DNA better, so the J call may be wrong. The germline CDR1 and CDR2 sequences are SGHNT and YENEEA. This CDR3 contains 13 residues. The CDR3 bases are TGTGCCAGCAGCCCCTACCGCGCGTACGAGCAGTACTTC. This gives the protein CASSPYRAYEQYF.

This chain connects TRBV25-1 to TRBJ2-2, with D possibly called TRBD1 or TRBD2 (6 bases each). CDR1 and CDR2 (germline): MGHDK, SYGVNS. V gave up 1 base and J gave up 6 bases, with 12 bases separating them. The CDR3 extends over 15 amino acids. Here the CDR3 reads CASSESGALAGELFF. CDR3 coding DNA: TGTGCCAGCAGTGAATCGGGGGCCCTTGCCGGGGAGCTGTTTTTT.

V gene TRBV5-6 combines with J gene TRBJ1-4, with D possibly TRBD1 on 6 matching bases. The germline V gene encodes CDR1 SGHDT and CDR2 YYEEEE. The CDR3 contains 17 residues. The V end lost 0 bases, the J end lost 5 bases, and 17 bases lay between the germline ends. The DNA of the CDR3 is TGTGCCAGCAGCTTGGGACTTGGGGGGCGCTTCAATGAAAAACTGTTTTTT. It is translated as CASSLGLGGRFNEKLFF.

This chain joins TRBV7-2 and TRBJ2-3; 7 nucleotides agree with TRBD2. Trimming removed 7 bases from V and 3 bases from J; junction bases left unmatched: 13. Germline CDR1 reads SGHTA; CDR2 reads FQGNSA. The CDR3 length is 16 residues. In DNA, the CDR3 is TGTGCCAGCAATGGAGGGCGGGAGCGAGGGACAGATACGCAGTATTTT. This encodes CASNGGRERGTDTQYF.

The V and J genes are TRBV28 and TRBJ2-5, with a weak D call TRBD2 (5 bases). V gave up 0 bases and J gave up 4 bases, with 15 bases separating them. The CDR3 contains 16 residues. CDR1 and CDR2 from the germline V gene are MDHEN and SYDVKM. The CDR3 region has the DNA TGTGCCAGCAGTTTATGGGAGGTCCCCGGAAGAGAGACCCAGTACTTC. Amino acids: CASSLWEVPGRETQYF. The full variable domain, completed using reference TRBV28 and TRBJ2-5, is DVKVTQSSRYLVKRTGEKVFLECVQDMDHENMFWYRQDPGLGLRLIYFSYDVKMKEKGDIPEGYSVSREKKERFSLILESASTNQTSMYLCASSLWEVPGRETQYFGPGTRLLVL.

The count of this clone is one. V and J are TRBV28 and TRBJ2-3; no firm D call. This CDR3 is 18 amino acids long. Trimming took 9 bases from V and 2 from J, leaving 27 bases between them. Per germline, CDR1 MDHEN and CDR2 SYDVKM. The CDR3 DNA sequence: TGTGCCAGTACTCGATCCCATGGTCTCGGGTCCCACACAGATACGCAGTATTTT. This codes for CASTRSHGLGSHTDTQYF. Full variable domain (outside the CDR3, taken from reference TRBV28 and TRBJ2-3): DVKVTQSSRYLVKRTGEKVFLECVQDMDHENMFWYRQDPGLGLRLIYFSYDVKMKEKGDIPEGYSVSREKKERFSLILESASTNQTSMYLCASTRSHGLGSHTDTQYFGPGTRLTVL.